Listed below are T cell receptor beta chains from one sample, sequenced in a study of T cells in Graves' hyperthyroidism and ophthalmopathy. TCRdb analysed the multiplex PCR reads with MiXCR anew, one entry per CDR3 protein. Counted here are 45,000 to 55,000 distinct CDR3 sequences, about 53% occurring once; the ten biggest clones make up under 35%. The sequencing sample was made of peripheral blood or thyroid tissue (not recorded which). These receptors all stem from a man aged 18 to 35 with Graves' hyperthyroidism. CDR3s include the opening cysteine and the closing phenylalanine or tryptophan. A D gene is named only where the DNA matches it firmly. A clone size is listed for some rows: how often the clone was seen (once, few, many), or a class if it is expanded.

len	v_gene	j_gene	d_gene	abundance	CDR3nt	CDR3aa
14	TRBV2	TRBJ1-2	TRBD1	.	TGTGCCAGCAGTGTCTGGGACAGGGACTATGGCTACACCTTC	CASSVWDRDYGYTF
15	TRBV2	TRBJ1-4	TRBD1	.	TGTGCCAGCAGGACAGGGTGGTTCCCTAATGAAAAACTGTTTTTT	CASRTGWFPNEKLFF
12	TRBV20-1	TRBJ1-1	.	many	TGCAGTGCTGGGGGGACGGGCACTGAAGCTTTCTTT	CSAGGTGTEAFF
11	TRBV29-1	TRBJ2-7	.	.	TGCAGCGTTGCGTTGGGGGGAGAGCAGTACTTC	CSVALGGEQYF
13	TRBV20-1	TRBJ1-5	TRBD1	.	TGCAGTGCCGGGACAGGGGTTGGGCAGCCCCAGCATTTT	CSAGTGVGQPQHF
15	TRBV7-2	TRBJ2-5	.	.	TGTGCCAGCAGTCTTGGATCACAGAGGGCAGAGACCCAGTACTTC	CASSLGSQRAETQYF
12	TRBV20-1	TRBJ2-7	TRBD1	.	TGCAGTGCTGGGACAGGGGACGCCGAGCAGTACTTC	CSAGTGDAEQYF
14	TRBV4-3	TRBJ1-1	.	many	TGCGCCAGCAGCCCTCTAGGACGGGGCACTGAAGCTTTCTTT	CASSPLGRGTEAFF
14	TRBV6-5	TRBJ1-1	.	many	TGTGCCAGCAGCCCGGATTGGGCGGGGACTGAAGCTTTCTTT	CASSPDWAGTEAFF
12	TRBV7-2	TRBJ2-2	TRBD2	.	TGTGCCAGCAGCATGACTAGCGGGGGGCTGTTTTTT	CASSMTSGGLFF
15	TRBV9	TRBJ2-5	.	.	TGTGCCAGCAGCGTAGCAGGGGCCAAGCAAGAGACCCAGTACTTC	CASSVAGAKQETQYF
15	TRBV25-1	TRBJ1-6	.	.	TGTGCCAGCAGTGACGGGGGGCGTACGGATTCACCCCTCCACTTT	CASSDGGRTDSPLHF
15	TRBV7-2	TRBJ2-7	TRBD1	many	TGTGCCAGCAGTTCCGGGACAGGGAAGACCTACGAGCAGTACTTC	CASSSGTGKTYEQYF
12	TRBV2	TRBJ1-6	.	.	TGTGCCAGCAGTGAGGGGAATTCACCCCTCCACTTT	CASSEGNSPLHF